The following is a TCR beta chain sequence with its context. Its specificity is unknown. The data were produced by immunoSEQ multiplex PCR, yet TCRdb's version contains in-frame clones alone and is incomplete. The sample lists about 72,000 clones, 65% to 85% occurring once. Germline V gene data show CDR1 as LGHNA and CDR2 as YNFKEQ. The germline V and J ends were trimmed by 0 bases and 0 bases, with 12 bases remaining between them. This CDR3 is built from 17 residues. The data derive from a study of early stage breast cancer tumors. Study-wide findings and caveats: Comparing each tissue with blood distinguished tumor from normal in 14 of 16 patients.

The sample was blood. The rearrangement links TRBV4-2 to TRBJ2-1; tentative D call: TRBD2 (6 bases). The sequence was collected from a person in their sixties with breast cancer. The CDR3: CASSQEIGGSSYNEQFF. DNA for the CDR3: TGTGCCAGCAGCCAAGAAATTGGGGGGAGCTCCTACAATGAGCAGTTCTTC.